Below, one T cell receptor beta chain is given with its context. Its antigen remains undetermined. No base quality values were provided; no much bigger clone lies one nucleotide off. The sample is drawn from a study of blood T cell repertoires in COVID-19 (dated by TCRdb to 2019 to 2021). Concerning the study at large: Samples covering the acute and convalescent phases of COVID-19 were provided by collaborators in the United States, Italy and Spain. The material from the prospective study consisted of cDNA or gDNA derived from T cells, B-cell-depleted T cells, or PBMCs. The dataset comprised deeply sampled blood TCRbeta repertoires from subjects exposed to, actively infected with, or recovered from COVID-19. The repertoires were made available in a free public database intended to serve as a resource for research on the immune response to SARS-CoV-2. The samples were drawn from two sources: the first 160 participants of the ongoing ImmuneRACE study, and 1,000 to 1,500 subjects contributed by 6 global collaborators. The sample metadata nearly always contained a de-identified subject ID, COVID-19 status, age in years and sex. Where available, HLA class I and class II types were taken from metadata supplied by the sample provider and were not determined by assay-based typing. Study-wide findings and limitations: Clinical and demographic metadata were provided uncurated, with the amount varying by source and participant.

Including cysteine and phenylalanine, the CDR3 has 16 amino acids. This entry keeps only the CDR3 DNA: 48 bases, framed from base 1. Germline trimming: 6 bases from V, 6 bases from J; junction bases outside gene matches: 11. CDR1 and CDR2 were assigned from the germline V gene (reference sequence) as LNHDA and SQIVND. TCRbeta CDR3 regions were amplified from genomic DNA using the immunoSEQ Assay, a bias-controlled multiplex PCR. The source study handled its data this way. Nucleated cell counts per sample were estimated from amplification of reference gene primers within the assay. Sequence reads were collapsed and filtered to measure the absolute abundance of every unique TCRbeta CDR3 rearrangement. For each sample, productive Simpson clonality was calculated as the square root of Simpson's diversity index over productive rearrangements. The source is immuneACCESS, and TCRdb retained only in-frame sequences with V and J called. Part of the clones is not carried over; for the studies checked, unresolved V genes explain less than half of this, and the remainder is unexplained. V and J calls plus clone size are reproduced from that table; the DNA served to infer D and trimming. Counted in this sample were 65,000 to 90,000 clones; around 91% of them appeared once. Approximately 5% of the sample is in the top ten clones.

Whole blood was collected in K2EDTA tubes by collaborating institutions according to the institutions' own protocols. Collaborator samples were shipped for TCRbeta analysis as frozen whole blood, isolated PBMCs, or DNA extracted from either sample type. Sequencing input: peripheral blood. The rearranged segments are TRBV19 and TRBJ2-1; 10 bases in between match TRBD1. This receptor was identified in a human donor in a cohort sampled during active COVID-19. CDR3 region: CASRNTGTGVVNEQFF. The DNA sequence reads TGTGCCAGTAGGAATACCGGGACAGGGGTGGTCAATGAGCAGTTCTTC.